Below are 29 T cell receptor beta chains sequenced from a single sample in a study of OX40 agonist ivuxolimab in advanced cancers. Measured with immunoSEQ multiplex PCR; TCRdb has only the in-frame clones, and not every one. The profile covers tens of thousands of clones, with 90% to 95% appearing a single time and around 30% taken by the ten largest. The sequences come from CD4+ or CD8+ T cells sorted from blood, collected in a trial of the OX40 agonist ivuxolimab. The receptors were gathered from an adult with an advanced solid tumor such as melanoma, head and neck, liver or kidney cancer.

CDR3 sequence (DNA): TGTGCCAGCAGACCTGACAGGGGAAGGGCCGGGGAGCTGTTTTTT. It codes for CASRPDRGRAGELFF. The chain carries TRBV6-5 and TRBJ2-2; 8 bases line up with TRBD1. The CDR3 has 15 residues. Germline V CDR1 and CDR2: MNHEY, SVGAGI. V was clipped by 6 bases and J by 6 bases; unmatched bases: 9.

This clone was counted a single time. The CDR3 is CASSVRVQAGANVLTF. For the CDR3, the DNA is TGTGCCAGCAGCGTCCGGGTCCAAGCTGGGGCCAACGTCCTGACTTTC. The chain joins TRBV9 to TRBJ2-6; D remains unclear. Germline V gene lookup returns CDR1 SGDLS and CDR2 YYNGEE. There are 16 residues in the CDR3. Trimming shortened V by 2 bases and J by 2 bases, and 11 bases separated the two germline ends.

This rearrangement joins TRBV9 to TRBJ1-1; the D gene is possibly TRBD1 (6 bases). The V gene's germline CDR1 is SGDLS and CDR2 YYNGEE. The CDR3 runs to 14 residues. V was clipped by 0 bases and J by 4 bases, with 10 bases between them. The DNA for the CDR3 is TGTGCCAGCAGCGTAGAGGGGGTAGGCACTGAAGCTTTCTTT. Residues: CASSVEGVGTEAFF. Full variable domain (outside the CDR3, taken from reference TRBV9 and TRBJ1-1): DSGVTQTPKHLITATGQRVTLRCSPRSGDLSVYWYQQSLDQGLQFLIQYYNGEERAKGNILERFSAQQFPDLHSELNLSSLELGDSALYFCASSVEGVGTEAFFGQGTRLTVV.

The rearrangement joins TRBV2 to TRBJ2-1; 9 bases agree with TRBD2. This CDR3 is 15 amino acids long. The V segment lost 1 base and the J segment 8 bases; nucleotides outside the gene matches: 6. In germline, CDR1 is SNHLY, CDR2 FYNNEI. For the CDR3, the DNA is TGTGCCAGCAGTGAAGACGCGGGAGGGGCGGATGAGCAGTTCTTC. Translating gives CASSEDAGGADEQFF.

V usage is TRBV7-2 and J usage is TRBJ2-5; TRBD1 matches at 11 bases. Germline values: CDR1 SGHTA, CDR2 FQGNSA. The CDR3 has 18 amino acids. V shed 1 base, J shed 2 bases, and the junction held 9 bases outside the gene matches. The CDR3 region is CASSLGVGTGGLQETQYF. The CDR3 DNA reads as TGTGCCAGCAGCTTAGGGGTTGGGACAGGGGGGTTGCAAGAGACCCAGTACTTC.

The chain couples TRBV7-3 to TRBJ2-6; 9 bases are a match to TRBD1. CDR3 length: 16 residues. Germline CDR1 is SGHTA and CDR2 is FQGTGA. After removal of 6 bases from V and 2 bases from J, the junction contained 5 bases not matched to a gene. CDR3 residues: CASRATGGTGANVLTF. The CDR3 DNA sequence: TGTGCCAGCAGAGCGACAGGGGGTACTGGGGCCAACGTCCTGACTTTC.

The rearrangement links TRBV14 to TRBJ2-7; 13 nucleotides match TRBD2. The germline CDR1 and CDR2 sequences are SGHDN and FVKESK. The V gene end was trimmed by 1 base and the J gene end by 7 bases; junction bases not matched to a gene: 7. The CDR3 length is 16 residues. The CDR3 coding sequence is TGTGCCAGCAGCCAAGTAGTGGGACTAGCGGGACGAGAGCAGTACTTC. It codes for CASSQVVGLAGREQYF.

This chain links TRBV30 with TRBJ2-7; D unresolved. CDR3 size: 12 residues. Germline V gives CDR1 GTSNPN, CDR2 SVGIG (reference sequence). The ends were cut back, 5 bases at V and 2 bases at J, with 10 bases in the middle. CDR3 region: CAWRTATYEQYF. The CDR3 bases are TGTGCCTGGCGAACGGCTACCTACGAGCAGTACTTC. Full variable domain (outside the CDR3, taken from reference TRBV30 and TRBJ2-7): SQTIHQWPATLVQPVGSPLSLECTVEGTSNPNLYWYRQAAGRGLQLLFYSVGIGQISSEVPQNLSASRPQDRQFILSSKKLLLSDSGFYLCAWRTATYEQYFGPGTRLTVT.

V usage is TRBV28 and J usage is TRBJ1-5; the D is unclear. Looked up from germline, CDR1 is MDHEN and CDR2 is SYDVKM. CDR3 length: 12 amino acids. V lost 6 bases to trimming and J lost 6 bases, with 9 bases between them. Here the CDR3 reads CASREFGQPQHF. The CDR3 DNA sequence: TGTGCCAGCAGGGAATTTGGTCAGCCCCAGCATTTT.

This chain uses TRBV4-3 with TRBJ1-3; D uncertain. Trimming shortened V by 3 bases and J by 4 bases, and 19 bases separated the two germline ends. The CDR3 runs to 17 residues. Germline CDR1 LGHNA, CDR2 YSLEER. The CDR3 is CASSQEIRSSTGNTIYF. CDR3 DNA sequence: TGCGCCAGCAGCCAGGAAATCAGGAGTTCGACCGGAAACACCATATATTTT.

The chain recombines TRBV27 with TRBJ2-1, with 8 bases identical to TRBD2. The CDR3 is made up of 13 amino acids. CDR1 is MNHEY and CDR2 is SMNVEV in the germline V gene (reference sequence). V dropped 9 bases and J dropped 5; count of bases not matched to a gene: 6. The chain's CDR3 is CARPSGGDNEQFF. Here the CDR3 DNA reads TGTGCCAGGCCCTCGGGGGGGGACAATGAGCAGTTCTTC.

V is TRBV18 and J is TRBJ2-7; no definite D call. V gave up 0 bases and J gave up 3 bases, with 9 bases separating them. The CDR3 loop spans 14 amino acids. Germline CDR1 KGHSH, CDR2 LQKENI. The CDR3, as DNA: TGTGCCAGCTCACCACCAGACACTCTCTACGAGCAGTACTTC. This codes for CASSPPDTLYEQYF.

The chain is built from TRBV4-1 and TRBJ1-1; D perhaps matches TRBD1 (6 bases). The CDR3 extends over 16 amino acids. The germline CDR1 and CDR2 sequences are MGHRA and YSYEKL. Trimming shortened V by 0 bases and J by 0 bases, and 11 bases separated the two germline ends. CDR3 in amino acids: CASSQESGVLNTEAFF. The CDR3 DNA reads as TGCGCCAGCAGCCAAGAATCAGGGGTCTTGAACACTGAAGCTTTCTTT.

The DNA for the CDR3 is TGCACCAGCAGCCAACGGTGGGAGGATCTTAACAATGAGCAGTTCTTC. Its translation: CTSSQRWEDLNNEQFF. The rearrangement joins TRBV1 to TRBJ2-1; the listed D gene, TRBD2, was not tested against the DNA. TRBV1 is marked as a pseudogene. This CDR3 is 16 amino acids long.

The chain has TRBV19 and TRBJ1-5, with D perhaps matching TRBD1 (6 bases). From germline, CDR1 is LNHDA and CDR2 SQIVND (reference sequence). CDR3 length equals 15 residues. Trimming left V 5 bases short and J 1 base short, with 12 bases between. The CDR3 sequence is CASSPTGLSNQPQHF. The CDR3 nucleotides are TGTGCCAGTAGTCCTACAGGGTTGAGCAATCAGCCCCAGCATTTT.

V and J are TRBV11-2 and TRBJ2-5; a weak D match, TRBD2 (5 bases). With 1 base removed from V and 5 bases from J, the gap between germline ends came to 11 bases. Germline V lookup: CDR1 SGHAT, CDR2 FQNNGV. The CDR3 has 14 residues. The CDR3 nucleotides are TGTGCCAGCAGCTTAGGAGGCGGGCCTGAGACCCAGTACTTC. This translates into CASSLGGGPETQYF.

This clone occurred a few times. The V and J genes are TRBV9 and TRBJ2-7, with D perhaps matching TRBD2 (6 bases). The CDR3 contains 15 residues. V was clipped by 3 bases and J by 5 bases, with 18 bases between them. Germline-derived CDR1 and CDR2 are SGDLS and YYNGEE. CDR3 protein: CASSASPGRRDEQYF. CDR3 nucleotides: TGTGCCAGCAGCGCCTCCCCCGGGAGACGGGACGAGCAGTACTTC.

This chain links TRBV6-6 with TRBJ1-2; tentative D call: TRBD1 (6 bases). Trimming took 7 bases from V and 1 from J, leaving 7 bases between them. The length of the CDR3 is 12 residues. Germline V CDR1 and CDR2: MNHNY, SVGAGI (reference sequence). Here the CDR3 DNA reads TGTGCCAGCATGGACAGTAACTATGGCTACACCTTC. The encoded protein is CASMDSNYGYTF.

Here the CDR3 DNA reads TGTGCCAGCAGTTTCCTTCGGGACAGCCCAGAGACCCAGTACTTC. It specifies CASSFLRDSPETQYF. The chain uses TRBV28 and TRBJ2-5; TRBD1 matches at 7 bases. Trimming removed 3 bases from V and 4 bases from J; junction bases left unmatched: 8. The germline V gene has CDR1 MDHEN and CDR2 SYDVKM. CDR3 size: 15 residues.

The chain carries TRBV7-9 and TRBJ2-6, with 11 positions matching TRBD1. V was clipped by 6 bases and J by 1 base; unmatched bases: 2. Germline assignment: CDR1 SEHNR and CDR2 FQNEAQ (reference sequence). The CDR3 has 16 amino acids. The CDR3 nucleotides read TGTGCCAGCAGGGGACAGGGGGGTTCTGGGGCCAACGTCCTGACTTTC. It specifies CASRGQGGSGANVLTF.

V and J are TRBV30 and TRBJ1-1; D is possibly TRBD1 (5 bases). CDR3 length: 11 residues. With 4 bases removed from V and 6 bases from J, the gap between germline ends came to 9 bases. The germline CDR1 and CDR2 sequences are GTSNPN and SVGIG (reference sequence). The chain's CDR3 is CAWTQGPEAFF. The CDR3 region has the DNA TGTGCCTGGACGCAGGGCCCTGAAGCTTTCTTT. Combining the CDR3 with reference TRBV30 and TRBJ1-1 gives the whole variable domain SQTIHQWPATLVQPVGSPLSLECTVEGTSNPNLYWYRQAAGRGLQLLFYSVGIGQISSEVPQNLSASRPQDRQFILSSKKLLLSDSGFYLCAWTQGPEAFFGQGTRLTVV.

This clone was seen just once. The V gene is TRBV11-2, the J gene TRBJ1-2; 9 nucleotides match TRBD1. Trimming at V came to 1 base and at J to 4 bases, leaving 10 bases not matched to a gene. The length of the CDR3 is 17 residues. In germline, CDR1 is SGHAT, CDR2 FQNNGV. The CDR3 DNA is TGTGCCAGCAGCTTAGGAGGAGGACAGGGGTCGGTCTATGGCTACACCTTC. Translated: CASSLGGGQGSVYGYTF.

The genes are TRBV9 and TRBJ1-5, with 7 bases lining up with TRBD1. The length of the CDR3 is 14 residues. Looked up from germline, CDR1 is SGDLS and CDR2 is YYNGEE. Trimming at V came to 4 bases and at J to 9 bases, leaving 10 bases not matched to a gene. Written as DNA, the CDR3 is TGTGCCAGCAGCACACGGGACAGTCGGTCGCCCCAGCATTTT. It translates to CASSTRDSRSPQHF.

V is TRBV4-2 and J is TRBJ2-1; D is unclear. Germline V gene data show CDR1 as LGHNA and CDR2 as YNFKEQ. There are 16 residues in the CDR3. Between the trimmed V and J ends, which lost 2 bases and 0 bases, there was a span of 11 bases. Written as DNA, the CDR3 is TGTGCCAGCAGCCAACGGGCCCTGAGCTCCTACAATGAGCAGTTCTTC. This sequence encodes CASSQRALSSYNEQFF.

This clone was seen a handful of times. The chain links TRBV7-9 to TRBJ2-3; 7 bases are a match to TRBD2. The germline CDR1 and CDR2 sequences are SEHNR and FQNEAQ (reference sequence). V shed 1 base, J shed 4 bases, and the junction held 11 bases outside the gene matches. This CDR3 comprises 17 residues. This CDR3 is CASSLGVAGVAPDTQYF. The DNA for the CDR3 is TGTGCCAGCAGCTTAGGGGTAGCGGGTGTCGCACCAGATACGCAGTATTTT.

The chain couples TRBV10-1 to TRBJ2-2; TRBD2 aligns across 12 bases. The CDR3 contains 18 residues. Per the germline V gene, CDR1 is WNHNN and CDR2 is SYGVQD (reference sequence). The V gene end was trimmed by 0 bases and the J gene end by 1 base; junction bases not matched to a gene: 3. CDR3 region: CASSESWTSGMNTGELFF. The CDR3 nucleotides read TGCGCCAGCAGTGAGTCGTGGACTAGCGGGATGAACACCGGGGAGCTGTTTTTT.

As for this clone: Other DNA sequences within the sample encode an identical CDR3. The chain links TRBV27 to TRBJ1-1; TRBD1 is a possible D gene (5 bases). This CDR3 has 13 amino acids. V was pared by 2 bases and J by 1 base, with 5 bases between. Germline CDR1 and CDR2: MNHEY and SMNVEV (reference sequence). DNA for the CDR3: TGTGCCAGCAGTTTAGGGGGGAACACTGAAGCTTTCTTT. Its protein is CASSLGGNTEAFF.

The chain is built from TRBV6-1 and TRBJ2-7; D perhaps matches TRBD2 (5 bases). The CDR3 length is 13 residues. Germline values: CDR1 MNHNS, CDR2 SASEGT. V lost 6 bases, J lost 2 bases, and 11 bases lay in between. The CDR3 bases are TGTGCCAGCAGAGGAGGCATCACCTACGAGCAGTACTTC. Protein product: CASRGGITYEQYF.

This clone has a single count. The rearrangement joins TRBV7-3 to TRBJ2-5; possibly TRBD2 for D (6 bases). Trimming removed 4 bases from V and 5 bases from J, with 17 bases in between. The germline gives CDR1 SGHTA, CDR2 FQGTGA. The CDR3 consists of 15 residues. CDR3 residues: CASSSGGSGGETQYF. The CDR3 DNA is TGTGCCAGCAGCTCCGGTGGTAGCGGAGGGGAGACCCAGTACTTC.